These T cell receptor beta chains were read from a single sample in a study of blood T cell repertoires in COVID-19. TCRdb's table, derived via immunoSEQ multiplex PCR, lists solely in-frame clones and lacks some. Counted here are tens of thousands of clones, 87% occurring once; the ten biggest clones make up about 2%. Sequencing input: peripheral blood. The receptors here all came from an elderly woman with COVID-19, enrolled during active disease. Each CDR3 is given with its conserved first and last residue. D genes are given only for firm matches. Clone size is stated in some rows and not others, as once, few, many or a class when expanded.

D gene	V gene	clone size	J gene	CDR3 DNA	CDR3 protein
.	TRBV7-8	.	TRBJ1-2	TGTGCCAGCAGCTCCGACCAGGGCTTCAGGGCTAACTATGGCTACACCTTC	CASSSDQGFRANYGYTF
TRBD2	TRBV2	.	TRBJ2-1	TGTGCCAGCAGTTCAGAGCGGGGGCTAGACAATGAGCAGTTCTTC	CASSSERGLDNEQFF
.	TRBV4-1	medium-sized	TRBJ1-2	TGCGCCAGCAGCCAAGATATCACAGCCAACTATGGCTACACCTTC	CASSQDITANYGYTF
.	TRBV24-1	.	TRBJ2-3	TGTGCCACCAGTGTCGGGGGAACAGATACGCAGTATTTT	CATSVGGTDTQYF
TRBD1	TRBV10-3	.	TRBJ1-5	TGTGCCATCAGCCGGACAGGCGGCAATCAGCCCCAGCATTTT	CAISRTGGNQPQHF
TRBD1	TRBV28	.	TRBJ2-6	TGTGCCAGCAGTCCAGGACAGGGCTTCTCTGGGGCCAACGTCCTGACTTTC	CASSPGQGFSGANVLTF
TRBD1	TRBV19	.	TRBJ1-5	TGTGCCAGTTCCGGGACAGGGGGGGGCAATCAGCCCCAGCATTTT	CASSGTGGGNQPQHF
TRBD2	TRBV27	.	TRBJ2-7	TGTGCCAGCAGCCTTAGCGGGGGGAGCTCCTACGAGCAGTACTTC	CASSLSGGSSYEQYF
.	TRBV18	.	TRBJ1-6	TGTGCCAGCTCACCGCTCGGGGGTGTTGATAATTCACCCCTCCACTTT	CASSPLGGVDNSPLHF
TRBD1	TRBV6-4	.	TRBJ2-3	TGTGCCAGCAGAGACATGGGGACAGGGGTGTATTTT	CASRDMGTGVYF
.	TRBV10-3	.	TRBJ2-3	TGTGCCATCAGTGGTTCAGGGATTGGGCCCGGTACAGATACGCAGTATTTT	CAISGSGIGPGTDTQYF
TRBD1	TRBV18	.	TRBJ1-2	TGTGCCAGCTCACCACCGTACACAGGGGGCGCGCGATATGGCTACACCTTC	CASSPPYTGGARYGYTF
TRBD1	TRBV27	.	TRBJ1-5	TGTGCCAGCAGCCCCGGGACAGGGAATCAGCCCCAGCATTTT	CASSPGTGNQPQHF
TRBD1	TRBV27	few	TRBJ2-2	TGTGCCAGTCGCGGGGACAGGCTACTCGGGGAGCTGTTTTTT	CASRGDRLLGELFF
TRBD1	TRBV2	.	TRBJ1-5	TGTGCCAGCAGTGCCGGGACAGGGGTAATGCCCCAGCATTTT	CASSAGTGVMPQHF
TRBD1	TRBV11-2	.	TRBJ1-2	TGTGCCAGCAGCTTAGCCAGGGGGCCCTACTATGGCTACACCTTC	CASSLARGPYYGYTF
.	TRBV6-5	.	TRBJ2-7	TGTGCCACCCATATACTCGTTTCCTACGAGCAGTACTTC	CATHILVSYEQYF
.	TRBV5-1	.	TRBJ1-2	TGCGCCAGCAGCTTGGGCGCAGGGCACTATGGCTACACCTTC	CASSLGAGHYGYTF
TRBD2	TRBV7-2	.	TRBJ2-5	TGTGCCAGCAGCTCCCCGCCGGGAGGAGAGACCCAGTACTTC	CASSSPPGGETQYF
.	TRBV7-6	.	TRBJ2-3	TGTGCCAGCAGCTTAGGTGGCAGGAGCACAGATACGCAGTATTTT	CASSLGGRSTDTQYF
TRBD1	TRBV5-1	once	TRBJ2-7	TGCGCCAGCAGCTTGAGGCCCAGGGACAGGGTCGACGAGCAGTACTTC	CASSLRPRDRVDEQYF
.	TRBV19	.	TRBJ2-3	TGTGCCAGTAGTCAGGCTGCCGATACGCAGTATTTT	CASSQAADTQYF
TRBD1	TRBV25-1	.	TRBJ1-2	TGTGCCAGCAGCCTACAGGGGAACTATGGCTACACCTTC	CASSLQGNYGYTF
TRBD2	TRBV19	.	TRBJ2-7	TGTGCCAGTAGTAGAGCCGGGACTAGCGTCTACGAGCAGTACTTC	CASSRAGTSVYEQYF